The 26 T cell receptor beta chains listed next were all sequenced from one sample in a study of cytomegalovirus exposure and HLA in healthy donors (TCRdb year 2017). The receptor library was made with the immunoSEQ multiplex PCR assay. For the multiplex PCR, a mixture combining 60 forward primers for TCR Vbeta segments and 13 reverse primers for TCR Jbeta segments was used. TCRdb mirrors the immuneACCESS table, restricted to in-frame sequences. Some clones are absent from its copies; in checked studies, under half trace to an unresolved V gene, and the reason for the others is unknown. In this sample the table shows 200,000 to 300,000 clones, approximately 80% of which occur a single time. About 7.5% of the sample rests with the top ten. Specimen: PBMCs. Source of these receptors: a woman in her sixties or seventies in good health and CMV-seropositive.

The rearrangement joins TRBV9 to TRBJ2-2, with TRBD2 matching 10 bases. Germline V gives CDR1 SGDLS, CDR2 YYNGEE. This CDR3 is 16 amino acids long. V shed 4 bases and J 2 bases; nucleotides not matched to a gene: 5. This CDR3 reads CASSSGLAANTGELFF. In DNA form, the CDR3 reads TGTGCCAGCAGCTCCGGACTAGCGGCCAACACCGGGGAGCTGTTTTTT.

V gene TRBV5-1 combines with J gene TRBJ2-2; 9 bases are a match to TRBD2. Germline CDR1 SGHRS, CDR2 YFSETQ. J gave up 4 bases and V 0 bases, and 7 bases lay outside the gene matches. The CDR3 totals 17 residues. The CDR3 DNA reads TGCGCCAGCAGCTTGGCCGGGCGGGAGGGCCCCACCGGGGAGCTGTTTTTT. Amino acid sequence: CASSLAGREGPTGELFF.

V is TRBV19 and J is TRBJ2-3; D gene unclear. Trimming took off 2 bases at V and 4 bases at J, with 16 bases between the two ends. This CDR3 comprises 16 residues. CDR1 and CDR2 from the germline V gene are LNHDA and SQIVND (reference sequence). CDR3 region: CASSINYGGPSDTQYF. The CDR3 DNA reads TGTGCCAGTAGTATAAACTATGGCGGTCCCTCAGATACGCAGTATTTT.

The V gene is TRBV5-1, the J gene TRBJ2-3, with TRBD2 identical over 8 bases. This CDR3 comprises 16 residues. The germline V gene has CDR1 SGHRS and CDR2 YFSETQ. The V segment lost 0 bases and the J segment 2 bases; nucleotides outside the gene matches: 5. The DNA of the CDR3 is TGCGCCAGCAGCTTGGAGCGGGGGAGGAACACAGATACGCAGTATTTT. Its protein product is CASSLERGRNTDTQYF.

The CDR3 DNA follows: TGCGCCAGCAGCTTAGCGGACGGAAACACTGAAGCTTTCTTT. Its translation is CASSLADGNTEAFF. This rearrangement joins TRBV5-1 to TRBJ1-1; D remains unclear. Germline CDR1 SGHRS, CDR2 YFSETQ. CDR3 size: 14 residues. Trimming left V 2 bases short and J 2 bases short, with 10 bases between.

J is TRBJ2-1 and V is TRBV5-1; 10 bases line up with TRBD2. CDR1 is SGHRS, CDR2 YFSETQ, per germline. Trimming took 5 bases from V and 2 from J; bases not matched to a gene: 7. CDR3 length equals 16 residues. CDR3 sequence (DNA): TGCGCCAGCAGACTAGCGGGAACCCCCACCTACAATGAGCAGTTCTTC. Protein sequence: CASRLAGTPTYNEQFF.

CDR3 in amino acids: CASRDGTSVTGELFF. The CDR3 DNA sequence: TGTGCCAGTAGAGACGGGACTAGCGTTACCGGGGAGCTGTTTTTT. This chain links TRBV19 with TRBJ2-2; 10 nucleotides line up with TRBD2. V trimming: 6 bases; J trimming: 5 bases; junction bases outside the gene matches: 6. This CDR3 has 15 residues. In germline, CDR1 is LNHDA, CDR2 SQIVND (reference sequence).

This sequence joins TRBV15 and TRBJ1-4; D is possibly TRBD1 (6 bases). The CDR3 is made up of 15 amino acids. Trimming left V 0 bases short and J 10 bases short, with 15 bases between. Germline V CDR1 and CDR2: LNHNV, YYDKDF (reference sequence). In DNA form, the CDR3 reads TGTGCCACCAGCAGAGATCAGGCAGGCAGGGGAAAACTGTTTTTT. Its protein is CATSRDQAGRGKLFF.

The gene calls are TRBV6-1 and TRBJ2-1, with TRBD2 as a possible D gene (6 bases). Germline CDR1 MNHNS, CDR2 SASEGT. V was cut by 3 bases and J by 9 bases, with 9 bases left in between. The CDR3 runs 12 residues. The CDR3, as DNA: TGTGCCAGCAGTGACAGAGCGGGTGAGCAGTTCTTC. Translation: CASSDRAGEQFF.

The chain combines TRBV27 with TRBJ1-2; the D is unclear. This CDR3 is built from 12 residues. The germline V gene encodes CDR1 MNHEY and CDR2 SMNVEV (reference sequence). The ends were cut back, 6 bases at V and 2 bases at J, with 7 bases in the middle. The CDR3 bases are TGTGCCAGCAGGGGCAGGAACTATGGCTACACCTTC. It codes for CASRGRNYGYTF.

As DNA, the CDR3 is TGCGCCAGCAGCTTAACAGGGCGAGGGACTGAAGCTTTCTTT. This sequence encodes CASSLTGRGTEAFF. The chain is built from TRBV5-1 and TRBJ1-1, with a tentative D call TRBD1 (6 bases). V was trimmed by 2 bases and J by 5 bases, leaving 13 bases between them. There are 14 residues in the CDR3. CDR1 SGHRS and CDR2 YFSETQ come from the germline V gene.

The rearrangement uses TRBV18 and TRBJ1-1; 8 nucleotides line up with TRBD1. This CDR3 spans 15 amino acids. The V gene's germline CDR1 is KGHSH and CDR2 LQKENI. The trim removed 3 bases at V and 5 bases at J, leaving 8 bases unmatched. CDR3 region: CASSPATGVGTEAFF. CDR3 nucleotides: TGTGCCAGCTCACCCGCGACAGGGGTAGGGACTGAAGCTTTCTTT.

This rearrangement joins TRBV5-5 to TRBJ1-1; TRBD1 matches at 7 bases. Germline CDR1 is SGHKS and CDR2 is YYEKEE (reference sequence). The V and J ends lost 4 bases and 0 bases, in that order; junction bases with no gene match: 9. The CDR3 is 16 residues long. Written as DNA, the CDR3 is TGTGCCAGCAGCGTCCGACAGGGTGGAATGAACACTGAAGCTTTCTTT. Amino acid sequence: CASSVRQGGMNTEAFF.

This chain uses TRBV29-1 with TRBJ2-3; 8 bases line up with TRBD1. This CDR3 spans 15 amino acids. The germline CDR1 and CDR2 sequences are SQVTM and ANQGSEA. V gave up 6 bases and J gave up 1 base; unmatched junction bases: 9. The CDR3 protein is CSVRLVTGGTDTQYF. The CDR3 nucleotides read TGCAGCGTGAGATTGGTGACAGGGGGCACAGATACGCAGTATTTT.

The chain joins TRBV28 to TRBJ2-7; D is unclear. Germline V CDR1 and CDR2: MDHEN, SYDVKM. The V and J ends lost 5 bases and 2 bases respectively, with 7 bases between them. The CDR3 is 12 residues long. In DNA, the CDR3 is TGTGCCAGCAGTGCCCCAGCCTACGAGCAGTACTTC. Encoded protein: CASSAPAYEQYF. The variable domain in full, completed from reference TRBV28 and TRBJ2-7, reads DVKVTQSSRYLVKRTGEKVFLECVQDMDHENMFWYRQDPGLGLRLIYFSYDVKMKEKGDIPEGYSVSREKKERFSLILESASTNQTSMYLCASSAPAYEQYFGPGTRLTVT.

The chain is built from TRBV7-9 and TRBJ1-5, with 8 bases that match TRBD1. V dropped 2 bases and J dropped 4; count of bases not matched to a gene: 4. The germline gives CDR1 SEHNR, CDR2 FQNEAQ (reference sequence). This CDR3 has 15 amino acids. CDR3 bases: TGTGCCAGCAGCTTACAGGGGGCCAAAAATCAGCCCCAGCATTTT. Its protein product is CASSLQGAKNQPQHF.

This chain's CDR3 is CAWSGQGNTEAFF. The CDR3 nucleotides read TGTGCCTGGAGTGGACAGGGGAACACTGAAGCTTTCTTT. The chain uses TRBV30 and TRBJ1-1; 7 nucleotides align to TRBD1. The V and J ends lost 1 base and 1 base, in that order; junction bases with no gene match: 0. The germline V gene has CDR1 GTSNPN and CDR2 SVGIG (reference sequence). This CDR3 has 13 amino acids.

This sequence joins TRBV5-6 and TRBJ2-7; TRBD1 agrees at 8 bases. The CDR3 length is 15 residues. The V segment lost 5 bases and the J segment 2 bases; nucleotides outside the gene matches: 9. Germline V gene data show CDR1 as SGHDT and CDR2 as YYEEEE. The CDR3 sequence is CASRAGQGYAYEQYF. The CDR3 nucleotides read TGTGCCAGCAGAGCAGGACAGGGCTATGCCTACGAGCAGTACTTC.

The gene calls are TRBV7-9 and TRBJ2-7; tentatively, D is TRBD2 (7 bases). The ends were cut back, 1 base at V and 0 bases at J, with 10 bases in the middle. Germline V gene data show CDR1 as SEHNR and CDR2 as FQNEAQ (reference sequence). The CDR3 loop spans 15 amino acids. In DNA, the CDR3 is TGTGCCAGCAGCTTAGGGGGGGGCAGCTCCTACGAGCAGTACTTC. This sequence encodes CASSLGGGSSYEQYF.

This chain uses TRBV15 with TRBJ2-7, with unresolved D. The germline V and J ends were trimmed by 1 base and 3 bases, with 7 bases remaining between them. The CDR3 loop spans 13 amino acids. The germline gives CDR1 LNHNV, CDR2 YYDKDF (reference sequence). The CDR3, as DNA: TGTGCCACCAGCAGAGGCCTCAGCTACGAGCAGTACTTC. Its translation is CATSRGLSYEQYF.

This clone has only a few counts. The chain links TRBV5-4 to TRBJ2-7; D is unclear. V dropped 1 base and J dropped 0 bases, with 5 bases sitting between them. The CDR3 has 13 amino acids. The germline CDR1 and CDR2 sequences are SGHNT and YYREEE (reference sequence). CDR3 in amino acids: CASSLRSSYEQYF. The CDR3 DNA is TGTGCCAGCAGCTTGAGGAGCTCCTACGAGCAGTACTTC.

This clone appeared once. The chain carries TRBV28 and TRBJ1-2; 10 bases fit TRBD1. After removal of 7 bases from V and 5 bases from J, the junction contained 7 bases not matched to a gene. The CDR3 spans 14 residues. From germline, CDR1 is MDHEN and CDR2 SYDVKM. The CDR3 here is CASIRQGAHYGYTF. The CDR3 DNA is TGTGCCAGCATCCGACAGGGGGCGCATTATGGCTACACCTTC.

This sequence joins TRBV10-3 and TRBJ1-4; 8 bases fit TRBD1. Germline-derived CDR1 and CDR2 are ENHRY and SYGVKD. The CDR3 length is 18 residues. V was clipped by 4 bases and J by 7 bases; unmatched bases: 17. The CDR3: CAISANRDRSLIGEKLFF. CDR3 sequence (DNA): TGTGCCATCAGTGCCAACCGGGACAGGTCGCTGATTGGTGAAAAACTGTTTTTT.

This clone was found a few times. Different DNA sequences within this sample yield the same CDR3. J is TRBJ2-1 and V is TRBV6-5, with TRBD2 matching 7 bases. The trim removed 5 bases at V and 2 bases at J, leaving 0 bases unmatched. The CDR3 extends over 13 amino acids. The V gene's germline CDR1 is MNHEY and CDR2 SVGAGI. CDR3 residues: CASSSGTYNEQFF. DNA for the CDR3: TGTGCCAGCAGTAGCGGGACCTACAATGAGCAGTTCTTC.

The chain carries TRBV10-3 and TRBJ1-2; no firm D call. The CDR3 has 12 residues. Trimming pared 3 bases from V and 8 bases from J, leaving 10 bases between. Germline V gives CDR1 ENHRY, CDR2 SYGVKD. The CDR3 coding sequence is TGTGCCATCAGTGACAGCAGGCAGGGCTACACCTTC. This sequence encodes CAISDSRQGYTF.

The J gene is TRBJ1-1, the V gene TRBV5-1; D is unclear. CDR1 SGHRS and CDR2 YFSETQ come from the germline V gene. CDR3 length: 13 amino acids. Trimming removed 0 bases at V and 11 bases at J, with 14 bases between. CDR3 amino acids: CASSLDWSTRAFF. The CDR3, as DNA: TGCGCCAGCAGCTTGGATTGGTCAACGAGGGCTTTCTTT.